These 6 T cell receptor beta chains originate from one sample sequenced in a study of immune characterization of retroperitoneal liposarcoma. TCRdb reprocessed the PCR reads with MiXCR, giving one entry per CDR3 protein. Of roughly 9,800 distinct CDR3 sequences listed, 37% are singletons. The material sequenced was tumor tissue. Every receptor here comes from a male donor with retroperitoneal liposarcoma.

The V gene is TRBV6-6, the J gene TRBJ2-3; 7 nucleotides line up with TRBD1. The better agreement between TRBJ2-7 and the DNA end casts doubt on the J call. The CDR3 sequence is 14 residues long. In germline, CDR1 is MNHNY, CDR2 SVGAGI (reference sequence). CDR3 nucleotides: TGTGCCAGCAGTTACTCGAGACAGGGAATAGAGCAGTACTTC. It is translated as CASSYSRQGIEQYF.

In its sample, this clonotype was seen a few times. This chain links TRBV6-1 with TRBJ1-6; TRBD1 matches 9 bases. Trimming cost V 8 bases and J 7 bases; bases outside gene matches: 6. Germline CDR1 MNHNS, CDR2 SASEGT. The CDR3 length is 14 residues. As DNA, the CDR3 is TGTGCCAGCGGGGGGACAGGGATGAATTCACCCCTCCACTTT. Translated, it gives CASGGTGMNSPLHF.

Details on this clonotype: The CDR3 does not end in the conserved phenylalanine or tryptophan, so this is likely a read error. The rearrangement uses TRBV27 and TRBJ2-1; the D is unclear. Germline V gene sequence: CDR1 MNHEY, CDR2 SMNVEV (reference sequence). The CDR3 covers 11 residues. The ends were cut back, 2 bases at V and 6 bases at J, with 2 bases in the middle. The CDR3 nucleotides are TGTGCCAGCAGTTTAGGCAATGAGCAGTTCTTA. This gives the protein CASSLGNEQFL.

Many counts were recorded for this clonotype. Here the CDR3 DNA reads TGTGCCAGCAGCGCTAGCGGGGGGCTTGAGACCCAGTTCTTC. Its translation is CASSASGGLETQFF. This chain connects TRBV7-8 to TRBJ2-1; 11 positions agree with TRBD2. CDR3 length: 14 amino acids. V lost 5 bases, J lost 13 bases, and 10 bases stayed unmatched. Germline CDR1 and CDR2: SGHVS and FQNEAQ.

CDR3 residues: CASSLSPNLGTYNEQFF. Here the CDR3 DNA reads TGTGCCAGCAGTTTATCGCCCAACCTCGGCACCTACAATGAGCAGTTCTTC. The chain combines TRBV27 with TRBJ2-1; D not resolved. The CDR3 is 17 residues long. Germline values: CDR1 MNHEY, CDR2 SMNVEV (reference sequence). V was cut by 0 bases and J by 2 bases, with 14 bases left in between.

The chain links TRBV11-3 to TRBJ2-5; 11 bases agree with TRBD2. The J call may be mistaken, given a closer DNA end match to TRBJ2-1. The CDR3 covers 19 residues. The germline V gene has CDR1 SGHNT and CDR2 YENEEA. DNA for the CDR3: TGTGCCAGCAGCAACAACATCGTACTAGCGGGAGATCTAAGAGGTGAGCAGTTCTTC. This gives the protein CASSNNIVLAGDLRGEQFF.